The clone carrying this TCR beta chain has a handful of counts. Its antigen is unidentified. The data are from a study of identical twins. Study findings and constraints: Insertions ran lower in abundant cord blood beta clonotypes, though not in memory repertoires. Researchers caution that invariant MAIT and iNKT cells could partly confound zero-insertion analyses.

The V end lost 5 bases, the J end lost 2 bases, and 20 bases lay between the germline ends. The CDR3 spans 17 residues. CDR1 and CDR2 from the germline V gene are MDHEN and SYDVKM. TCRdb processed the 5' RACE reads anew with MiXCR; each CDR3 protein has one entry. The table includes roughly 700,000 distinct CDR3 sequences, less than 10% detected once. These same data were also listed under a study on yellow fever vaccine responses in identical twins. That source reports: The authors reported partly convergent, partly personalized vaccine responses in identical twins.

Sequenced sample: PBMCs. The sequence was collected from a woman aged 18-35 years in good health. The gene calls are TRBV28 and TRBJ2-3; no clear D. The CDR3 reads CASSQISQTPNTDTQYF. The CDR3 DNA follows: TGTGCCAGCAGTCAAATATCCCAGACACCGAACACAGATACGCAGTATTTT.